These 25 T cell receptor beta chains were all obtained from the same sample, sequenced in a study of OX40 agonist ivuxolimab in advanced cancers. Assay used: immunoSEQ multiplex PCR; TCRdb lists only in-frame clones, some missing. The sample includes tens of thousands of clones, about nine tenths of them seen just once. The sample here was CD4+ or CD8+ T cells sorted from blood, taken in a trial of the OX40 agonist ivuxolimab. All receptors come from an adult with an advanced solid tumor such as melanoma, head and neck, liver or kidney cancer.

The V gene is TRBV19, the J gene TRBJ1-6, with no clear D. V lost 6 bases, J lost 5 bases, and 8 bases lay in between. Germline V gives CDR1 LNHDA, CDR2 SQIVND (reference sequence). The CDR3 spans 13 residues. The DNA for the CDR3 is TGTGCCAGTAGCGATACCAATAATTCACCCCTCCACTTT. Its translation is CASSDTNNSPLHF.

V gene TRBV11-3 combines with J gene TRBJ2-3; D unclear. This CDR3 has 14 residues. V was trimmed by 5 bases and J by 3 bases, leaving 12 bases between them. CDR1 and CDR2 from the germline V gene are SGHNT and YENEEA. The CDR3 reads CASSVGRGTDTQYF. The CDR3 bases are TGTGCCAGCAGCGTCGGAAGAGGAACAGATACGCAGTATTTT.

The gene calls are TRBV5-4 and TRBJ2-3; tentative D call: TRBD1 (5 bases). Germline CDR1 and CDR2: SGHNT and YYREEE (reference sequence). Trimming stripped 3 bases from V and 1 base from J, with 9 bases between. The CDR3 has 14 residues. Here the CDR3 DNA reads TGTGCCAGCAGCTCTCAGGGTCGCACAGATACGCAGTATTTT. Encoded protein: CASSSQGRTDTQYF.

The chain employs TRBV12-5 and TRBJ2-5; 12 positions match TRBD2. Unmatched junction bases numbered 8, after V lost 4 bases and J lost 5 bases. The CDR3 sequence is 16 residues long. Germline V gene data show CDR1 as LGHNT and CDR2 as FRNRAP. Here the CDR3 reads CASGSRLAGGPETQYF. The CDR3 DNA is TGTGCTAGTGGTTCCCGCCTAGCGGGGGGGCCGGAGACCCAGTACTTC.

The chain is built from TRBV28 and TRBJ1-1, with 7 bases aligning to TRBD1. Trimming took 7 bases from V and 4 from J; bases not matched to a gene: 15. Germline lookup yields CDR1 MDHEN and CDR2 SYDVKM. This CDR3 contains 16 residues. CDR3 nucleotides: TGTGCCAGCACCTTCCAGGGGGGGGGTGATCGCACTGAAGCTTTCTTT. Translated: CASTFQGGGDRTEAFF.

This sequence joins TRBV12-5 and TRBJ2-1, with 10 bases fitting TRBD2. This CDR3 has 16 residues. Unmatched junction bases numbered 8, after V lost 5 bases and J lost 4 bases. CDR1 and CDR2 from the germline V gene are LGHNT and FRNRAP. CDR3 sequence: CASGIQSGRGYNEQFF. The CDR3 region has the DNA TGTGCTAGTGGTATACAGAGCGGGAGGGGTTACAATGAGCAGTTCTTC.

The V gene is TRBV9, the J gene TRBJ2-2; no definite D call. This CDR3 region has 14 residues. Germline values: CDR1 SGDLS, CDR2 YYNGEE. Between the trimmed V and J ends, which lost 9 bases and 0 bases, there was a span of 12 bases. DNA of the CDR3: TGTGCCACCAAAGGACGGGCGAACACCGGGGAGCTGTTTTTT. Protein sequence: CATKGRANTGELFF.

Notes on this clone: At the DNA level, this CDR3 is encoded by other sequences in the same sample as well. The rearrangement joins TRBV18 to TRBJ1-2; D remains unclear. The CDR3 loop spans 13 amino acids. CDR1 KGHSH and CDR2 LQKENI come from the germline V gene. V was pared by 3 bases and J by 2 bases, with 7 bases between. The CDR3 DNA reads as TGTGCCAGCTCACCTGGGGTCAACTATGGCTACACCTTC. Its translation: CASSPGVNYGYTF.

The rearrangement links TRBV4-2 to TRBJ2-1; D unresolved. V lost 0 bases and J lost 0, with 12 bases in between. CDR1 and CDR2 from the germline V gene are LGHNA and YNFKEQ. The CDR3 is 17 residues long. The DNA for the CDR3 is TGTGCCAGCAGCCAAGATCTTAGGATCAGCTCCTACAATGAGCAGTTCTTC. Amino acids: CASSQDLRISSYNEQFF.

The genes are TRBV20-1 and TRBJ2-7; D gene ambiguous. This CDR3 is built from 10 residues. The V and J ends lost 3 bases and 5 bases respectively, with 5 bases between them. Germline V gene data show CDR1 as DFQATT and CDR2 as SNEGSKA (reference sequence). The CDR3 DNA reads as TGCAGTGCTAGTATCCACGAGCAGTACTTC. This codes for CSASIHEQYF.

V usage is TRBV9 and J usage is TRBJ1-1; the match to TRBD1 covers 7 bases. Germline assignment: CDR1 SGDLS and CDR2 YYNGEE. CDR3 length: 13 amino acids. V shed 0 bases and J 4 bases; nucleotides not matched to a gene: 0. DNA of the CDR3: TGTGCCAGCAGCGTAGACAGGGGCACTGAAGCTTTCTTT. This gives the protein CASSVDRGTEAFF.

The chain couples TRBV5-1 to TRBJ2-3; the D gene is possibly TRBD1 (5 bases). The CDR3 sequence is 14 residues long. In germline, CDR1 is SGHRS, CDR2 YFSETQ. The V gene lost 0 bases and the J gene lost 4 bases, with 9 bases spanning the gap. The CDR3 coding sequence is TGCGCCAGCAGCTTGGCAACAGGATCAGATACGCAGTATTTT. This sequence encodes CASSLATGSDTQYF. The full variable domain, with the rest looked up from reference TRBV5-1 and TRBJ2-3, is KAGVTQTPRYLIKTRGQQVTLSCSPISGHRSVSWYQQTPGQGLQFLFEYFSETQRNKGNFPGRFSGRQFSNSRSEMNVSTLELGDSALYLCASSLATGSDTQYFGPGTRLTVL.

This chain links TRBV5-4 with TRBJ1-1, with 10 bases aligning to TRBD1. The CDR3 has 16 residues. Per germline, CDR1 SGHNT and CDR2 YYREEE (reference sequence). With 5 bases clipped from V and 3 bases from J, the junction kept 10 bases outside the gene matches. The CDR3 reads CASSRDRGRRDTEAFF. CDR3 DNA: TGTGCCAGCAGTCGCGACAGGGGGCGTCGAGACACTGAAGCTTTCTTT.

The rearrangement joins TRBV7-2 to TRBJ1-5; 7 nucleotides align to TRBD1. The V gene end was trimmed by 5 bases and the J gene end by 3 bases; junction bases not matched to a gene: 10. The length of the CDR3 is 16 residues. Germline V gene data show CDR1 as SGHTA and CDR2 as FQGNSA. The CDR3 DNA is TGTGCCAGCAGCCTACTGACAGGGCCCCCCAATCAGCCCCAGCATTTT. It translates to CASSLLTGPPNQPQHF.

CDR3: CASSFQSGAGNSYEQYF. DNA for the CDR3: TGTGCCAGCAGTTTCCAAAGTGGGGCGGGAAACTCCTACGAGCAGTACTTC. V and J are TRBV28 and TRBJ2-7; the D gene is possibly TRBD2 (6 bases). Trimming cost V 3 bases and J 0 bases, with 18 bases left between them. Germline CDR1 and CDR2: MDHEN and SYDVKM. CDR3 size: 17 residues.

V usage is TRBV14 and J usage is TRBJ1-1; D remains ambiguous. Per germline, CDR1 SGHDN and CDR2 FVKESK. CDR3 length: 13 amino acids. V lost 4 bases and J 6 bases, leaving 12 bases between the germline ends. The DNA of the CDR3 is TGTGCCAGCAGCCCCCAGTTCATGGCTGAAGCTTTCTTT. Amino acids: CASSPQFMAEAFF. The whole variable domain, remainder taken from reference TRBV14 and TRBJ1-1, is EAGVTQFPSHSVIEKGQTVTLRCDPISGHDNLYWYRRVMGKEIKFLLHFVKESKQDESGMPNNRFLAERTGGTYSTLKVQPAELEDSGVYFCASSPQFMAEAFFGQGTRLTVV.

The CDR3, as DNA: TGCAGCGTTGTGAGCGGGGAAGAGACCCAGTACTTC. Its translation: CSVVSGEETQYF. The chain links TRBV29-1 to TRBJ2-5, with TRBD2 matching 7 bases. The CDR3 contains 12 residues. The germline CDR1 and CDR2 sequences are SQVTM and ANQGSEA. Trimming took 4 bases from V and 3 from J; bases not matched to a gene: 2.

The rearrangement joins TRBV18 to TRBJ2-7; possible D gene TRBD1, 5 bases. This CDR3 has 13 residues. V lost 6 bases to trimming and J lost 2 bases, with 11 bases between them. Germline lookup yields CDR1 KGHSH and CDR2 LQKENI. The CDR3 spells CASSRRDAYEQYF. CDR3 DNA sequence: TGTGCCAGCTCCCGCAGGGATGCCTACGAGCAGTACTTC.

This clone was found once. The chain carries TRBV7-2 and TRBJ2-3; 7 bases fit TRBD2. Per the germline V gene, CDR1 is SGHTA and CDR2 is FQGNSA. Trimming removed 7 bases from V and 1 base from J; junction bases left unmatched: 2. The CDR3 sequence is 13 residues long. The CDR3 spells CASTRGGTDTQYF. CDR3 DNA: TGTGCCAGCACACGGGGGGGCACAGATACGCAGTATTTT.

The rearrangement joins TRBV7-2 to TRBJ1-5; D is unclear. The germline V gene has CDR1 SGHTA and CDR2 FQGNSA. V lost 1 base and J lost 0, with 4 bases in between. The CDR3 loop spans 14 amino acids. DNA of the CDR3: TGTGCCAGCAGCTTAGATGGTAGCAATCAGCCCCAGCATTTT. This gives the protein CASSLDGSNQPQHF.

The V call is TRBV19, the J call TRBJ2-6, with 8 bases matching TRBD2. The CDR3 spans 20 residues. Trimming cost V 4 bases and J 1 base; bases outside gene matches: 15. CDR1 is LNHDA, CDR2 SQIVND, per germline (reference sequence). The CDR3 DNA follows: TGTGCCAGTAGTACCCAGGGTTTAACTAGCGGAGGTTCTGGGGCCAACGTCCTGACTTTC. It translates to CASSTQGLTSGGSGANVLTF.

The table lists this clone with a few counts. The chain has TRBV5-1 and TRBJ2-7; the match to TRBD2 covers 7 bases. V shed 4 bases and J 0 bases; nucleotides not matched to a gene: 7. Germline V gene data show CDR1 as SGHRS and CDR2 as YFSETQ. The CDR3 runs 15 residues. The CDR3 spells CASSRTGGGSYEQYF. In nucleotides, the CDR3 is TGCGCCAGCAGCCGGACTGGGGGGGGCTCCTACGAGCAGTACTTC.

CDR3 amino acids: CALTGTNATNEKLFF. The CDR3 nucleotides read TGTGCCTTAACCGGGACAAATGCAACTAATGAAAAACTGTTTTTT. The chain recombines TRBV30 with TRBJ1-4; weak D call: TRBD1 (6 bases). V lost 7 bases and J 0 bases, leaving 15 bases between the germline ends. The CDR3 sequence is 15 residues long. Germline assignment: CDR1 GTSNPN and CDR2 SVGIG (reference sequence).

This clone was recorded only once. V gene TRBV2 combines with J gene TRBJ2-1; 9 nucleotides match TRBD2. Germline assignment: CDR1 SNHLY and CDR2 FYNNEI. V shed 5 bases, J shed 6 bases, and the junction held 5 bases outside the gene matches. The CDR3 spans 14 residues. Here the CDR3 reads CASSISSGTNEQFF. CDR3 DNA: TGTGCCAGCAGTATATCTAGCGGGACCAATGAGCAGTTCTTC.

The gene calls are TRBV6-5 and TRBJ1-5, with D unclear. Germline values: CDR1 MNHEY, CDR2 SVGAGI. Trimming left V 2 bases short and J 0 bases short, with 11 bases between. CDR3 length: 16 amino acids. CDR3 in DNA: TGTGCCAGCAGTTACCCGGACGGGGATAGCAATCAGCCCCAGCATTTT. This encodes CASSYPDGDSNQPQHF.